This TCR beta chain was captured in a study of cytomegalovirus exposure and HLA in healthy donors. Study-level points and caveats: Later analysis revealed greater clonal expansion in HLA-associated TCR beta chains than in equally common others. Later work associated 17,000 or so TCR beta sequences with HLA alleles at 0.05 false discovery rate. TCR beta V segments were, for the most part, productive about 87% or about 30% of the time in an earlier analysis.

The study ran its PCR with 60 Vbeta and 13 Jbeta primers. Repertoires were generated with immunoSEQ multiplex PCR, while TCRdb's copy carries only in-frame clones and drops some. This sample yields 110,000 to 150,000 clones, of which roughly 80% are seen a single time; more than 4% belongs to the top ten. This CDR3 has 14 residues. In germline, CDR1 is SQVTM, CDR2 ANQGSEA. V trimming: 3 bases; J trimming: 4 bases; junction bases outside the gene matches: 8. Regarding this clone: Its specificity is not known.

Source material: PBMCs. This TCR came from a woman in her thirties or forties in good health and CMV-seropositive. V gene TRBV29-1 combines with J gene TRBJ2-5; 7 bases align to TRBD2. The CDR3 bases are TGCAGCGTTGATGTTGCGGGAGCGGGAGAGACCCAGTACTTC. This translates into CSVDVAGAGETQYF. The full variable domain, its missing parts supplied by reference TRBV29-1 and TRBJ2-5, is SAVISQKPSRDICQRGTSLTIQCQVDSQVTMMFWYRQQPGQSLTLIATANQGSEATYESGFVIDKFPISRPNLTFSTLTVSNMSPEDSSIYLCSVDVAGAGETQYFGPGTRLLVL.